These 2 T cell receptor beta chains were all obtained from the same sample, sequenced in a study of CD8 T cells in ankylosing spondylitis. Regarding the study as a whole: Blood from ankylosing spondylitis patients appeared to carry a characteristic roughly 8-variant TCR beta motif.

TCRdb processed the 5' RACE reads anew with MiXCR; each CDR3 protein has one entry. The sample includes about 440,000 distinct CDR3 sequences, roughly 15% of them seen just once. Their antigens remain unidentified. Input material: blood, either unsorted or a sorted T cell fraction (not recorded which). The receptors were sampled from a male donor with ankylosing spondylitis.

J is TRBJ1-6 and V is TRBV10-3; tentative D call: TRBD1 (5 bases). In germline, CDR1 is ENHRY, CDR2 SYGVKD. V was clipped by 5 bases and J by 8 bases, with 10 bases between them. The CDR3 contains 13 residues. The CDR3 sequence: CAISRGTDSPLHF. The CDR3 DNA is TGTGCCATCAGTAGGGGTACGGATTCACCCCTCCACTTT.

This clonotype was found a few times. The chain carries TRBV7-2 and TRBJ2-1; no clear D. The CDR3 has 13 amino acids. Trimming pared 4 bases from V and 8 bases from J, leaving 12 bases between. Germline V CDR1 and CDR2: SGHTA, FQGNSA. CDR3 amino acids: CASSYGLVDEQFF. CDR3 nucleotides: TGTGCCAGCAGCTACGGGTTAGTGGATGAGCAGTTCTTC.